Shown below are 18 T cell receptor beta chains from a single sample sequenced in a study of spatial heterogeneity in lung cancer (dated by TCRdb to about 2019). The time point tag for this specimen amounts to: sample taken at primary tumor resection. Without any cell sorting, TCR sequencing was performed on whole RNA extracted either from tumor and nontumor lung tissue or from cryopreserved PBMC samples. Library preparation was by 5' RACE. Reads for this sample came from a NextSeq 500. The raw public reads went through TCRdb reprocessing: fastp at Q25, MiXCR clone calling, in-frame beta chains kept. Merged by CDR3 protein, the rows form single entries marked with the most common genes and DNA. The sample records over 10,000 distinct CDR3 sequences, 5% to 5.5% of which are singletons. The ten biggest clones cover roughly 35% of the sample. Material: lung tumor tissue, obtained at surgery. These receptors were obtained from a human donor with early-stage non-small cell lung cancer.

At least ten counts were recorded for this clonotype. As an off-target read in a library built for alpha chains, this beta chain has a frequency of little significance. The chain recombines TRBV24-1 with TRBJ2-7, with a weak D call TRBD1 (6 bases). Germline loops: CDR1 KGHDR, CDR2 SFDVKD. Trimming pared 4 bases from V and 5 bases from J, leaving 17 bases between. The CDR3 covers 15 residues. The CDR3 protein is CATSDSVPGVDEQYV. In DNA, the CDR3 is TGTGCCACCAGTGACTCAGTGCCAGGGGTCGACGAGCAGTACGTC.

This clonotype was seen ten or more times. This beta chain was picked up by a library intended for alpha chains and is off target, so its count carries little meaning. This chain links TRBV3-1 with TRBJ1-2; D uncertain. CDR3 length equals 14 residues. V lost 4 bases, J lost 8 bases, and 17 bases lay in between. Germline V gives CDR1 LGHDT, CDR2 YNNKEL (reference sequence). CDR3 DNA: TGTGCCAGCAGCCCTACTGGAGCTGGTTCGGGCTACACCTTC. Its protein is CASSPTGAGSGYTF. The complete variable domain, with remaining parts taken from reference TRBV3-1 and TRBJ1-2, reads DTAVSQTPKYLVTQMGNDKSIKCEQNLGHDTMYWYKQDSKKFLKIMFSYNNKELIINETVPNRFSPKSPDKAHLNLHINSLELGDSAVYFCASSPTGAGSGYTFGSGTRLTVV.

Relative to its sample, this clonotype is medium-sized. Being off target in a library aimed at alpha chains, this beta chain has a size of little meaning. V gene TRBV6-2 or TRBV6-3 combines with J gene TRBJ2-7; D not resolved. The length of the CDR3 is 13 residues. Looked up from germline, CDR1 is MNHEY and CDR2 is SVGEGT. Trimming shortened V by 4 bases and J by 0 bases, and 7 bases separated the two germline ends. Written as DNA, the CDR3 is TGTGCCAGCAGTTCCGTAAGCTCCTACGAGCAGTACGTC. Translating it yields CASSSVSSYEQYV.

The table lists this clonotype with many counts. Being off target in a library aimed at alpha chains, this beta chain has a size of little meaning. This chain links TRBV12-3 or TRBV12-4 with TRBJ1-4; no reliable D call. CDR3 size: 14 residues. V gave up 7 bases and J gave up 7 bases, with 16 bases separating them. The CDR3 sequence: CASTADVEAEKLFF. CDR3 sequence (DNA): TGTGCCAGCACCGCAGATGTGGAGGCTGAAAAACTGTTTTTT.

This clonotype occurred many times. This beta chain was picked up by a library intended for alpha chains and is off target, so its count carries little meaning. V and J are TRBV7-6 and TRBJ1-1; D unresolved. The germline V gene encodes CDR1 SGHVS and CDR2 FNYEAQ. This CDR3 contains 12 residues. Trimming removed 3 bases at V and 1 base at J, with 3 bases between. The CDR3 coding sequence is TGTGCCAGCAGCTTTCAGAACACTGAAGCTTTCTTT. It codes for CASSFQNTEAFF.

In this sample, this clonotype turned up many times. This beta chain turned up in a library designed for alpha chains; as an off-target read, its abundance says little. The CDR3 protein is CAIREQGSYNSPLHF. The CDR3, as DNA: TGTGCCATCAGAGAACAGGGGTCCTATAATTCACCCCTCCACTTT. This sequence joins TRBV10-3 and TRBJ1-6, with TRBD1 matching 7 bases. Germline V gene lookup returns CDR1 ENHRY and CDR2 SYGVKD. With 6 bases clipped from V and 1 base from J, the junction kept 3 bases outside the gene matches. CDR3 length: 15 amino acids.

This clonotype was counted ten times or more. This beta chain came through as a stray read in a library set up for alpha chains, and its size says little. This chain links TRBV20-1 with TRBJ1-1, with D possibly matching TRBD1 (5 bases). The germline V and J ends were trimmed by 1 base and 4 bases, with 10 bases remaining between them. Per germline, CDR1 DFQATT and CDR2 SNEGSKA (reference sequence). The CDR3 spans 13 residues. Here the CDR3 reads CSARAGGGTEAFF. In nucleotides, the CDR3 is TGCAGTGCTAGAGCGGGGGGGGGCACTGAAGCTTTCTTT.

In its sample, this clonotype was seen many times. Since the library was made to target alpha chains, this beta chain is a stray read and its abundance is not meaningful. This chain uses TRBV7-9 with TRBJ1-1, with unresolved D. CDR3 length equals 12 residues. From germline, CDR1 is SEHNR and CDR2 FQNEAQ (reference sequence). Trimming stripped 3 bases from V and 3 bases from J, with 5 bases between. CDR3 loop: CASSLQDTEAFF. Here the CDR3 DNA reads TGTGCCAGCAGCTTGCAAGACACTGAAGCTTTCTTT.

Of note for this clonotype: With the library built for alpha chains, this beta chain is off target and its frequency is not meaningful. The chain recombines TRBV18 with TRBJ1-1, with a tentative D call TRBD1 (5 bases). The CDR3 length is 11 residues. V was pared by 8 bases and J by 5 bases, with 9 bases between. Germline CDR1 and CDR2: KGHSH and LQKENI. This CDR3 is CASQGETEAFF. CDR3 sequence (DNA): TGTGCCAGCCAGGGCGAAACTGAAGCTTTCTTT.

Ten or more counts support this clonotype. Little can be read into the size of this beta chain, an off-target read in a library designed for alpha chains. The chain uses TRBV12-3 or TRBV12-4 and TRBJ1-1, with D unclear. CDR3 length equals 11 residues. Trimming removed 4 bases from V and 10 bases from J, with 10 bases in between. The CDR3 reads CASSSRPGAFF. CDR3 bases: TGTGCCAGCAGTTCTAGACCGGGAGCTTTCTTT.

This clonotype was seen repeatedly, ten times or more. This beta chain is a stray read from a library made for alpha chains; its abundance is not meaningful. V and J are TRBV7-9 and TRBJ2-5; a possible D gene is TRBD2 (6 bases). V gave up 4 bases and J gave up 4 bases, with 13 bases separating them. The length of the CDR3 is 14 residues. CDR1 is SEHNR, CDR2 FQNEAQ, per germline (reference sequence). The CDR3 here is CASSSPGVAETQYF. The CDR3 DNA reads TGTGCCAGCAGCTCCCCGGGGGTTGCAGAGACCCAGTACTTC.

This clonotype was counted ten times or more. This beta chain is a stray sequence in a library constructed for alpha chains; its clone size is not meaningful. This chain uses TRBV5-1 with TRBJ2-1; TRBD1 aligns across 9 bases. The CDR3 runs 15 residues. The V gene's germline CDR1 is SGHRS and CDR2 YFSETQ. The ends lost 0 bases at V and 8 bases at J; junction bases unmatched: 6. CDR3 sequence reads: CASSLAGTGSHEQFF. The CDR3 DNA is TGCGCCAGCAGCTTGGCCGGGACAGGGTCTCATGAGCAGTTCTTC.

This clonotype has a count of ten or more. Little can be read into the size of this beta chain, an off-target read in a library designed for alpha chains. The J gene is TRBJ2-1, the V gene TRBV7-2, with TRBD1 matching over 11 bases. Germline lookup yields CDR1 SGHTA and CDR2 FQGNSA. The CDR3 runs to 17 residues. Unmatched junction bases numbered 13, after V lost 5 bases and J lost 7 bases. The CDR3 sequence: CASSAGQGAPNRNEQFF. The DNA of the CDR3 is TGTGCCAGCAGCGCAGGACAGGGGGCGCCGAATAGGAATGAGCAGTTCTTC.

A remark on this clonotype: Being off target in a library aimed at alpha chains, this beta chain has a size of little meaning. The CDR3 bases are TGTGCCAGTAGATTGGGGTGGTCCGGGAGCGGGGGCACAGATACGCAGTATTTT. It encodes CASRLGWSGSGGTDTQYF. V is TRBV19 and J is TRBJ2-3; 7 bases are shared with TRBD2. The CDR3 has 18 residues. Germline V gives CDR1 LNHDA, CDR2 SQIVND (reference sequence). V gave up 6 bases and J gave up 1 base; unmatched junction bases: 16.

Ten or more counts support this clonotype. Since the library was made to target alpha chains, this beta chain is a stray read and its abundance is not meaningful. V and J are TRBV6-2 or TRBV6-3 and TRBJ1-2; D perhaps matches TRBD1 (5 bases). The CDR3 has 13 amino acids. Trimming removed 4 bases at V and 8 bases at J, with 14 bases between. Looked up from germline, CDR1 is MNHEY and CDR2 is SVGEGT. CDR3 in amino acids: CASSSWDVQGYTF. Here the CDR3 DNA reads TGTGCCAGCAGTTCCTGGGACGTACAAGGCTACACCTTC.

This clonotype has at least ten counts. In a library made to pick up alpha chains, this beta chain is a stray read with a size that means little. The chain recombines TRBV5-5 with TRBJ1-1, with a possible D match to TRBD1 (6 bases). The germline V gene encodes CDR1 SGHKS and CDR2 YYEKEE (reference sequence). V was cut by 3 bases and J by 0 bases, with 12 bases left in between. The CDR3 spans 15 residues. In nucleotides, the CDR3 is TGTGCCAGCAGCTCGTCTGGACAGATGAACACTGAAGCTTTCTTT. Translating it yields CASSSSGQMNTEAFF.

This clonotype was seen at least ten times. The size of this beta chain means little, since it is a stray read in a library made for alpha chains. The rearrangement joins TRBV29-1 to TRBJ2-3, with D unclear. The germline CDR1 and CDR2 sequences are SQVTM and ANQGSEA. The CDR3 consists of 12 residues. The V and J ends lost 2 bases and 6 bases respectively, with 9 bases between them. CDR3 DNA: TGCAGCGTTGAAAACCAGGCGGATACGCAGTATTTT. It is translated as CSVENQADTQYF.

This clonotype has ten or more counts. As an off-target read in a library built for alpha chains, this beta chain has a frequency of little significance. This chain connects TRBV29-1 to TRBJ2-2, with TRBD2 identical over 14 bases. This CDR3 is built from 14 residues. The V gene end was trimmed by 8 bases and the J gene end by 5 bases; junction bases not matched to a gene: 4. The germline V gene has CDR1 SQVTM and CDR2 ANQGSEA. This CDR3 is CSSRLAGGTGELFF. CDR3 sequence (DNA): TGCAGCTCCAGACTAGCGGGAGGGACCGGGGAGCTGTTTTTT.